This record covers a single T cell receptor (beta chain). This entry belongs to a study of cytomegalovirus exposure and HLA in healthy donors. The PCR ran on 60 Vbeta and 13 Jbeta primers. Assay used: immunoSEQ multiplex PCR; TCRdb lists only in-frame clones, some missing. The sample has around 86,000 clones, just over 75% seen once. The CDR3 contains 15 residues. V was clipped by 2 bases and J by 3 bases, with 12 bases between them. Germline V gene lookup returns CDR1 MNHEY and CDR2 SMNVEV (reference sequence). Sequencing input: PBMCs. This clonotype originated in a middle-aged man in good health and CMV-seropositive. V gene TRBV27 combines with J gene TRBJ2-3, with TRBD2 as a possible D gene (7 bases). The CDR3 reads CASSLGGGGTDTQYF. The CDR3, as DNA: TGTGCCAGCAGTTTAGGCGGGGGCGGGACAGATACGCAGTATTTT.